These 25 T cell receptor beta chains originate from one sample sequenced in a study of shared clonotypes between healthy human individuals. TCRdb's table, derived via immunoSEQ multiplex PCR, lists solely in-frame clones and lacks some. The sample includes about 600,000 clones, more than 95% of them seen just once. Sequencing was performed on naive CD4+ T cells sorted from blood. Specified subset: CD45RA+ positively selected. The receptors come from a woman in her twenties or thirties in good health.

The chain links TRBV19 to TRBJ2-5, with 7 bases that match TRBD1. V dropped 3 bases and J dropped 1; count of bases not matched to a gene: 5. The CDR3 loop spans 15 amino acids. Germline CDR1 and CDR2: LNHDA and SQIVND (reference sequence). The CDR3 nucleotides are TGTGCCAGTAGTATGGTATCAGGGGGCCAAGAGACCCAGTACTTC. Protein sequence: CASSMVSGGQETQYF.

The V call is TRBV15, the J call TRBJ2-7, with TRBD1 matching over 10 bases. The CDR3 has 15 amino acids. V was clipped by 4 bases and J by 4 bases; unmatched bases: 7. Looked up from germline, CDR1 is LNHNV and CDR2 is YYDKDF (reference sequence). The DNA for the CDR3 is TGTGCCACCAGCAACCGGGACAGGGGTCGTTACGAGCAGTACTTC. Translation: CATSNRDRGRYEQYF.

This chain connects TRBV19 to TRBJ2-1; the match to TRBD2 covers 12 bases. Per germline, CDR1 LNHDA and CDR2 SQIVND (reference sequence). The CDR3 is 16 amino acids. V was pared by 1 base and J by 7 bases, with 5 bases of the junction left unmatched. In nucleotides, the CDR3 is TGTGCCAGTAGTATAGGCCGGACTAGCGGGGTTAATGAGCAGTTCTTC. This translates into CASSIGRTSGVNEQFF.

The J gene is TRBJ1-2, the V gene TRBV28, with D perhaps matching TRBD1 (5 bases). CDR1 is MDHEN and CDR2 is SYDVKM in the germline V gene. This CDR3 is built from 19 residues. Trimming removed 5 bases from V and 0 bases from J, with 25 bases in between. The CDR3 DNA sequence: TGTGCCAGCAGTCCCCCTACCCCCGGGGCGGGTACGACTAACTATGGCTACACCTTC. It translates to CASSPPTPGAGTTNYGYTF.

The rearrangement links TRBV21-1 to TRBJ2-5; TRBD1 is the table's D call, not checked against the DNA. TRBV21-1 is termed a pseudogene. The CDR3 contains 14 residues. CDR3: CASSKEQGKETQYF. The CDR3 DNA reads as TGTGCCAGCAGCAAAGAACAGGGAAAGGAGACCCAGTACTTC.

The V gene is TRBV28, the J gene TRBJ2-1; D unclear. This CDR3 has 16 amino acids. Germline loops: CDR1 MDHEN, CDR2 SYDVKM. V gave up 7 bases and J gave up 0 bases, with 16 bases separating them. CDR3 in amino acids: CASTSSRWASYNEQFF. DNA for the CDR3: TGTGCCAGCACCTCATCGAGGTGGGCCTCCTACAATGAGCAGTTCTTC.

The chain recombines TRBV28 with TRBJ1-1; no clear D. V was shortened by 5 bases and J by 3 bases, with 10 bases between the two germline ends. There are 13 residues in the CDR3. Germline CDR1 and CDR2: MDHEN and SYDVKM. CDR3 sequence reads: CASSNTEDTEAFF. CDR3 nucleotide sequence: TGTGCCAGCAGTAATACAGAAGACACTGAAGCTTTCTTT.

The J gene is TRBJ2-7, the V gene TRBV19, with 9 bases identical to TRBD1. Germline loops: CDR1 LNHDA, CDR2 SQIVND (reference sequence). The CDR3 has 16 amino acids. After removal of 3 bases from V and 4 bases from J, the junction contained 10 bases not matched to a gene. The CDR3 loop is CASSILPGQGVYEQYF. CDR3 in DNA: TGTGCCAGTAGTATTCTACCGGGACAGGGTGTTTACGAGCAGTACTTC. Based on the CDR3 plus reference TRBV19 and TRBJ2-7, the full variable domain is DGGITQSPKYLFRKEGQNVTLSCEQNLNHDAMYWYRQDPGQGLRLIYYSQIVNDFQKGDIAEGYSVSREKKESFPLTVTSAQKNPTAFYLCASSILPGQGVYEQYFGPGTRLTVT.

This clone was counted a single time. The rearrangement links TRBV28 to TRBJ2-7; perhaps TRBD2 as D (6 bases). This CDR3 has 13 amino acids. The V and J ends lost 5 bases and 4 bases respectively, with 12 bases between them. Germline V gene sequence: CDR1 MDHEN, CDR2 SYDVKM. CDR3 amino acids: CASSPGAGYEQYF. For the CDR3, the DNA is TGTGCCAGCAGTCCCGGGGCGGGGTACGAGCAGTACTTC.

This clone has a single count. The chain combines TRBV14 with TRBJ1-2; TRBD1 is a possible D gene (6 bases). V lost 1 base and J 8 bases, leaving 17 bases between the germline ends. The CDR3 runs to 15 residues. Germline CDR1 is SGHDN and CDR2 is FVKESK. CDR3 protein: CASSQAWGAGDGYTF. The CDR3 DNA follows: TGTGCCAGCAGCCAAGCTTGGGGCGCAGGGGACGGCTACACCTTC.

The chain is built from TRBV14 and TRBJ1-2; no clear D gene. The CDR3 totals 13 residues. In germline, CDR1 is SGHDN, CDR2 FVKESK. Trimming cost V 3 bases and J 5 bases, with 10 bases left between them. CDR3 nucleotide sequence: TGTGCCAGCAGCCATACGGGAGCTTATGGCTACACCTTC. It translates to CASSHTGAYGYTF.

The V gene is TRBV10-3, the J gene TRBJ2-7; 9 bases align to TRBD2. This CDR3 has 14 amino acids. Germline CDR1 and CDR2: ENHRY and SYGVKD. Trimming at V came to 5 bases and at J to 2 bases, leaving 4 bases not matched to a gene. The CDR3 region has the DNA TGTGCCATCAGTTTCACTAGCGGGCCCTACGAGCAGTACTTC. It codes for CAISFTSGPYEQYF.

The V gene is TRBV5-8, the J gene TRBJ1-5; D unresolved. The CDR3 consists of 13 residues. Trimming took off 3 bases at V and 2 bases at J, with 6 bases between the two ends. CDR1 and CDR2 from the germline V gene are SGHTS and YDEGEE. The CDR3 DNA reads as TGTGCCAGCAGCTCGGCAGGCAATCAGCCCCAGCATTTT. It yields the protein CASSSAGNQPQHF.

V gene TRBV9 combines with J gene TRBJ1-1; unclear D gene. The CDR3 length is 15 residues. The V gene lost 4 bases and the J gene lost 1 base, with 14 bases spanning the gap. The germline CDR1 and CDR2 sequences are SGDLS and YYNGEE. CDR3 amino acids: CASSPTDGQNTEAFF. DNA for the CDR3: TGTGCCAGCAGCCCTACGGACGGGCAGAACACTGAAGCTTTCTTT.

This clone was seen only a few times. Here the CDR3 reads CASSFIEAAGELFF. DNA of the CDR3: TGTGCCAGCAGCTTCATTGAGGCCGCCGGGGAGCTGTTTTTT. This rearrangement joins TRBV7-9 to TRBJ2-2; D is unclear. The CDR3 extends over 14 amino acids. Germline CDR1 reads SEHNR; CDR2 reads FQNEAQ (reference sequence). V was pared by 3 bases and J by 6 bases, with 11 bases between.

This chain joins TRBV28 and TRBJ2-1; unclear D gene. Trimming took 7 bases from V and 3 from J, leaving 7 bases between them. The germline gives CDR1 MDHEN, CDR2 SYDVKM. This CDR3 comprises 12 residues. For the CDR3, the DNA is TGTGCCAGCACCAACCTCTACAATGAGCAGTTCTTC. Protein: CASTNLYNEQFF. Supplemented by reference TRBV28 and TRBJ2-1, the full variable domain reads DVKVTQSSRYLVKRTGEKVFLECVQDMDHENMFWYRQDPGLGLRLIYFSYDVKMKEKGDIPEGYSVSREKKERFSLILESASTNQTSMYLCASTNLYNEQFFGPGTRLTVL.

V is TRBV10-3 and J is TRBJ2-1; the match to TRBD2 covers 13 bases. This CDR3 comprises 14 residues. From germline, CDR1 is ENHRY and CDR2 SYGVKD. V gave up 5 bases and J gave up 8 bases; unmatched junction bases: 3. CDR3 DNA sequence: TGTGCCATCAGTAAGGGACTAGCGGGGTATGAGCAGTTCTTC. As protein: CAISKGLAGYEQFF.

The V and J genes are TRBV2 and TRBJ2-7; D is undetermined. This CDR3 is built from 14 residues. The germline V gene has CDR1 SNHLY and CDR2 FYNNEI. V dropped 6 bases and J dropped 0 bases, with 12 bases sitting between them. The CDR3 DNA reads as TGTGCCAGCAGGAGCCTGTGGGGCTCCTACGAGCAGTACTTC. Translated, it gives CASRSLWGSYEQYF.

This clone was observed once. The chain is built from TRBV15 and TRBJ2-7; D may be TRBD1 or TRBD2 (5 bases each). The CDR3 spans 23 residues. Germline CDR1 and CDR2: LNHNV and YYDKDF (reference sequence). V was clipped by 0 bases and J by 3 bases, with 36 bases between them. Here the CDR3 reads CATSRDRLAGRRDGDSRGYEQYF. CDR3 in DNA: TGTGCCACCAGCAGAGATCGACTCGCCGGCAGGCGCGATGGCGATTCGAGGGGCTACGAGCAGTACTTC.

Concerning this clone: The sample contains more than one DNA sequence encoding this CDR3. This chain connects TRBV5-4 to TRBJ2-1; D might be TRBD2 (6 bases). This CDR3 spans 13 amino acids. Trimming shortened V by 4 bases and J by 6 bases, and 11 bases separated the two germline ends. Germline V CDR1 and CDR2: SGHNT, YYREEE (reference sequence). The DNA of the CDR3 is TGTGCCAGCAGCCAGGGACTCCCCAATGAGCAGTTCTTC. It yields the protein CASSQGLPNEQFF. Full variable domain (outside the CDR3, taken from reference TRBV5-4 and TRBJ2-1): ETGVTQSPTHLIKTRGQQVTLRCSSQSGHNTVSWYQQALGQGPQFIFQYYREEENGRGNFPPRFSGLQFPNYSSELNVNALELDDSALYLCASSQGLPNEQFFGPGTRLTVL.

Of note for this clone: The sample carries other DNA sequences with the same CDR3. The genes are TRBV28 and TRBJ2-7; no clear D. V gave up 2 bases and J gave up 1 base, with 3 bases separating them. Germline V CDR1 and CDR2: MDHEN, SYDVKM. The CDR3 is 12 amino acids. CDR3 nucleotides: TGTGCCAGCAGTTTAACGTCCTACGAGCAGTACTTC. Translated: CASSLTSYEQYF. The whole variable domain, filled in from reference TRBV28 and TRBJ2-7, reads DVKVTQSSRYLVKRTGEKVFLECVQDMDHENMFWYRQDPGLGLRLIYFSYDVKMKEKGDIPEGYSVSREKKERFSLILESASTNQTSMYLCASSLTSYEQYFGPGTRLTVT.

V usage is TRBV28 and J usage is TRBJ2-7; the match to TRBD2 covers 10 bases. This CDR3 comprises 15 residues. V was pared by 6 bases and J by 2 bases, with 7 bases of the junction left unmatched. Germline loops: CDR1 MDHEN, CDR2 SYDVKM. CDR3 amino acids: CASRRSGTSAYEQYF. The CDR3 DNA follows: TGTGCCAGCAGACGTAGCGGGACTAGCGCCTACGAGCAGTACTTC. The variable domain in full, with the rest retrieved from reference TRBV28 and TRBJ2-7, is DVKVTQSSRYLVKRTGEKVFLECVQDMDHENMFWYRQDPGLGLRLIYFSYDVKMKEKGDIPEGYSVSREKKERFSLILESASTNQTSMYLCASRRSGTSAYEQYFGPGTRLTVT.

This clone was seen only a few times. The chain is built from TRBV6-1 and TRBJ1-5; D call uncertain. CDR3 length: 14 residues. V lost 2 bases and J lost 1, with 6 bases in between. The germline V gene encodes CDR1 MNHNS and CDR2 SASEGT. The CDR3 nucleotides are TGTGCCAGCAGTGAACAAAGAAGCAATCAGCCCCAGCATTTT. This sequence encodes CASSEQRSNQPQHF.

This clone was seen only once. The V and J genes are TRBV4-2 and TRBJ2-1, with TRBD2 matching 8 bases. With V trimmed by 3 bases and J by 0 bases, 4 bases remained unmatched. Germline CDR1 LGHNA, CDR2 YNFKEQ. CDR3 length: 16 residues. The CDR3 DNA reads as TGTGCCAGCAGCCATACCGGGACTAGCTCCTACAATGAGCAGTTCTTC. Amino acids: CASSHTGTSSYNEQFF.

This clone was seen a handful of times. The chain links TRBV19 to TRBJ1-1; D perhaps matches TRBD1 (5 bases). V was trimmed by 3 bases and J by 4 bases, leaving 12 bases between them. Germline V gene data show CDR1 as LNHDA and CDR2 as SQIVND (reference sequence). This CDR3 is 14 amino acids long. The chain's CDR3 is CASSIGRAGTEAFF. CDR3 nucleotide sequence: TGTGCCAGTAGTATCGGCAGGGCCGGCACTGAAGCTTTCTTT.